This entry concerns a single T cell receptor beta chain. As handled by the study authors: Reference gene primer amplification in the assay estimated nucleated cell counts. Profiled with immunoSEQ multiplex PCR; TCRdb holds only in-frame clones, not every one. The V and J calls and clone size come from that table; D and trimming were worked out from the DNA. The sample consists of some 59,000 clones, 80% to 90% of them appearing once. From germline, CDR1 is SGHRS and CDR2 YFSETQ. V was pared by 4 bases and J by 1 base, with 11 bases between. The CDR3 has 14 amino acids. The entry originates in a study of blood T cell repertoires in COVID-19. Study summary: The study drew acute and convalescent COVID-19 samples from the United States, Italy and Spain. In each case, the material was cDNA or gDNA derived from T cells, B-cell-depleted T cells, or PBMCs.

The sequenced sample was peripheral blood. The V gene is TRBV5-1, the J gene TRBJ1-2, with a tentative D call TRBD1 (6 bases). This clonotype originated in a man aged 55 to 70 with acute or convalescent COVID-19. The CDR3 sequence: CASSAQGINYGYTF. CDR3 DNA sequence: TGCGCCAGCAGCGCGCAGGGGATTAACTATGGCTACACCTTC.